What follows are 23 T cell receptor beta chains derived from one specimen sequenced in a study of blood T cell repertoires in COVID-19. TCRdb's copy holds only in-frame clones and misses some; the assay was immunoSEQ multiplex PCR. This sample has 35,000 to 45,000 clones, with about 88% found just once. Sequencing used peripheral blood. The receptors stem from a human donor in a cohort sampled during active COVID-19.

The chain uses TRBV5-1 and TRBJ2-3; 8 bases match TRBD2. The CDR3 length is 15 residues. Per the germline V gene, CDR1 is SGHRS and CDR2 is YFSETQ. V shed 2 bases, J shed 2 bases, and the junction held 4 bases outside the gene matches. This CDR3 is CASSFFSGITDTQYF. In DNA, the CDR3 is TGCGCCAGCAGCTTTTTTAGCGGGATCACAGATACGCAGTATTTT.

The chain couples TRBV19 to TRBJ2-3; 10 nucleotides align to TRBD2. The germline gives CDR1 LNHDA, CDR2 SQIVND (reference sequence). V lost 6 bases, J lost 6 bases, and 9 bases stayed unmatched. The CDR3 consists of 15 residues. As DNA, the CDR3 is TGTGCCAGTAGGCCGGGACTAGCGAGGTCGGATACGCAGTATTTT. Protein product: CASRPGLARSDTQYF.

The chain links TRBV5-6 to TRBJ1-1, with 11 bases identical to TRBD1. Germline V gene sequence: CDR1 SGHDT, CDR2 YYEEEE. The CDR3 runs 16 residues. V was clipped by 7 bases and J by 5 bases; unmatched bases: 13. The chain's CDR3 is CASESLDRGLGTEAFF. Written as DNA, the CDR3 is TGTGCCAGCGAATCCTTGGACAGGGGGCTTGGGACTGAAGCTTTCTTT.

This clone was picked up one time. The V and J genes are TRBV13 and TRBJ1-6; the D gene is possibly TRBD1 (6 bases). Germline V lookup: CDR1 PRHDT, CDR2 FYEKMQ (reference sequence). There are 14 residues in the CDR3. Deletions cut 4 bases from V and 6 bases from J, with 10 bases between. The chain's CDR3 is CASSSRGGNSPLHF. DNA for the CDR3: TGTGCCAGCAGCTCCAGGGGCGGTAATTCACCCCTCCACTTT.

The chain carries TRBV5-1 and TRBJ2-7, with TRBD1 identical over 8 bases. J was trimmed by 2 bases and V by 0 bases; bases with no gene match: 4. Germline values: CDR1 SGHRS, CDR2 YFSETQ. The CDR3 is 15 amino acids. The DNA of the CDR3 is TGCGCCAGCAGCTTGGGTTCAGGGGGCCCCTACGAGCAGTACTTC. Protein product: CASSLGSGGPYEQYF.

The rearrangement joins TRBV4-1 to TRBJ1-2, with TRBD1 matching over 9 bases. Germline CDR1 reads MGHRA; CDR2 reads YSYEKL. The junction had 10 bases not matched to a gene; V was cut back by 2 bases and J by 0 bases. The CDR3 runs to 18 residues. CDR3 residues: CASSQRGTGRKANYGYTF. The CDR3 DNA follows: TGCGCCAGCAGCCAACGCGGGACAGGGAGAAAAGCTAACTATGGCTACACCTTC.

The chain links TRBV4-2 to TRBJ2-5, with D tentatively TRBD2 (6 bases). The CDR3 extends over 15 amino acids. V was shortened by 0 bases and J by 5 bases, with 13 bases between the two germline ends. Germline assignment: CDR1 LGHNA and CDR2 YNFKEQ. The CDR3 is CASSQEGAGEETQYF. CDR3 sequence (DNA): TGTGCCAGCAGCCAAGAGGGAGCGGGTGAGGAGACCCAGTACTTC.

The CDR3 loop is CASSPPTGAEQFF. In nucleotides, the CDR3 is TGTGCCAGCAGCCCACCCACAGGGGCCGAGCAGTTCTTC. The chain is built from TRBV9 and TRBJ2-1, with TRBD1 matching 7 bases. V gave up 4 bases and J gave up 10 bases; unmatched junction bases: 8. Per germline, CDR1 SGDLS and CDR2 YYNGEE. The CDR3 spans 13 residues.

V is TRBV9 and J is TRBJ2-1; 14 nucleotides align to TRBD2. This CDR3 has 17 amino acids. Germline CDR1 and CDR2: SGDLS and YYNGEE. Trimming cost V 0 bases and J 6 bases; bases outside gene matches: 5. DNA for the CDR3: TGTGCCAGCAGCGTAGTCACCGGACTAGCGGGGGGCAATGAGCAGTTCTTC. Translated, it gives CASSVVTGLAGGNEQFF.

This chain joins TRBV27 and TRBJ1-2; perhaps TRBD1 as D (5 bases). Germline assignment: CDR1 MNHEY and CDR2 SMNVEV (reference sequence). CDR3 length: 15 residues. Trimming shortened V by 0 bases and J by 4 bases, and 12 bases separated the two germline ends. For the CDR3, the DNA is TGTGCCAGCAGTTTATCTGGCAGGGAGGTCTATGGCTACACCTTC. This sequence encodes CASSLSGREVYGYTF.

There are a few counts of this clone. J is TRBJ2-5 and V is TRBV5-4, with TRBD2 identical over 8 bases. The germline V gene encodes CDR1 SGHNT and CDR2 YYREEE (reference sequence). The CDR3 is 15 residues long. With V trimmed by 4 bases and J by 2 bases, 7 bases remained unmatched. This CDR3 reads CASSLKIAGQETQYF. CDR3 DNA sequence: TGTGCCAGCAGCCTGAAAATAGCGGGACAAGAGACCCAGTACTTC.

The rearrangement joins TRBV25-1 to TRBJ1-2; D is unresolved. V gave up 5 bases and J gave up 0 bases, with 10 bases separating them. Germline V gives CDR1 MGHDK, CDR2 SYGVNS. The CDR3 is made up of 14 amino acids. The CDR3 nucleotides read TGTGCCAGCAGTAGGCCCGGGTCTAACTATGGCTACACCTTC. It yields the protein CASSRPGSNYGYTF.

The J gene is TRBJ2-3, the V gene TRBV9; 8 bases fit TRBD2. The CDR3 sequence is 16 residues long. Trimming took 3 bases from V and 2 from J; bases not matched to a gene: 8. The germline CDR1 and CDR2 sequences are SGDLS and YYNGEE. In DNA, the CDR3 is TGTGCCAGCAGCGCCCGGGGGGGGAGCCCCACAGATACGCAGTATTTT. It is translated as CASSARGGSPTDTQYF.

V usage is TRBV7-6 and J usage is TRBJ1-3, with TRBD1 matching 8 bases. Germline lookup yields CDR1 SGHVS and CDR2 FNYEAQ. The CDR3 loop spans 15 amino acids. With V trimmed by 2 bases and J by 8 bases, 8 bases remained unmatched. Written as DNA, the CDR3 is TGTGCCAGCAGCTTATTAGCAGGGGGCAAAGACACCATATATTTT. It is translated as CASSLLAGGKDTIYF. Using reference TRBV7-6 and TRBJ1-3 for the parts outside the CDR3, the full variable domain is GAGVSQSPRYKVTKRGQDVALRCDPISGHVSLYWYRQALGQGPEFLTYFNYEAQQDKSGLPNDRFSAERPEGSISTLTIQRTEQRDSAMYRCASSLLAGGKDTIYFGEGSWLTVV.

The V and J genes are TRBV30 and TRBJ2-7; D perhaps matches TRBD2 (6 bases). Deletions cut 7 bases from V and 6 bases from J, with 22 bases between. The germline V gene has CDR1 GTSNPN and CDR2 SVGIG (reference sequence). The CDR3 loop spans 14 amino acids. CDR3 bases: TGTGCCTCACCAAAACCCCAGGGAGGTGGCGAGCAGTACTTC. Amino acids: CASPKPQGGGEQYF.

The chain recombines TRBV3-1 (or the pseudogene TRBV3-2) with TRBJ2-7; perhaps TRBD2 as D (7 bases). There are 11 residues in the CDR3. Trimming removed 6 bases at V and 6 bases at J, with 9 bases between. Germline CDR1 LGHDT, CDR2 YNNKEL (reference sequence). CDR3 region: CASRGGLEQYF. The CDR3, as DNA: TGTGCCAGCAGGGGGGGGCTCGAGCAGTACTTC.

This clone was seen only once. The rearrangement uses TRBV5-6 and TRBJ2-5; a weak D match, TRBD1 (5 bases). The CDR3 consists of 14 residues. Trimming left V 0 bases short and J 6 bases short, with 12 bases between. Germline V gene data show CDR1 as SGHDT and CDR2 as YYEEEE. The CDR3 reads CASSLAAPGQTQYF. CDR3 coding DNA: TGTGCCAGCAGCTTGGCGGCCCCAGGGCAGACCCAGTACTTC.

The chain combines TRBV30 with TRBJ2-5; D unclear. The CDR3 sequence is 10 residues long. V shed 7 bases and J shed 5 bases, with 8 bases lying between them. The germline CDR1 and CDR2 sequences are GTSNPN and SVGIG (reference sequence). The CDR3 DNA follows: TGTGCCTATGGTCGGGAGACCCAGTACTTC. Amino acids: CAYGRETQYF.

This clone was picked up one time. This chain links TRBV3-1 (or the pseudogene TRBV3-2) with TRBJ1-2; the D gene is possibly TRBD1 (5 bases). V was trimmed by 3 bases and J by 6 bases, leaving 8 bases between them. The CDR3 runs 12 residues. Per germline, CDR1 LGHDT and CDR2 YNNKEL (reference sequence). CDR3 region: CASSHGGDGYTF. The CDR3 nucleotides are TGTGCCAGCAGCCACGGGGGAGATGGCTACACCTTC.

This clone has just a few counts. The chain joins TRBV5-5 to TRBJ2-2; 9 bases fit TRBD1. The length of the CDR3 is 16 residues. V was clipped by 4 bases and J by 3 bases; unmatched bases: 7. Germline V gene data show CDR1 as SGHKS and CDR2 as YYEKEE (reference sequence). The CDR3 region is CASSPDRGPYTGELFF. The DNA of the CDR3 is TGTGCCAGCAGCCCGGACAGGGGCCCGTACACCGGGGAGCTGTTTTTT.

This clone was recorded once. In the same sample, other DNA sequences code for this CDR3. The chain carries TRBV19 and TRBJ1-1; D unresolved. This CDR3 is built from 13 residues. Trimming removed 3 bases at V and 1 base at J, with 6 bases between. The germline gives CDR1 LNHDA, CDR2 SQIVND (reference sequence). CDR3 DNA sequence: TGTGCCAGTAGTATTTCAGGGAACACTGAAGCTTTCTTT. This sequence encodes CASSISGNTEAFF.

In DNA, the CDR3 is TGTGCCAGCATTGATGCAGGGACAGCAGTCTATGGCTACACCTTC. Protein sequence: CASIDAGTAVYGYTF. V gene TRBV6-6 combines with J gene TRBJ1-2; TRBD1 agrees at 7 bases. The trim removed 7 bases at V and 4 bases at J, leaving 12 bases unmatched. CDR3 length: 15 amino acids. The germline V gene encodes CDR1 MNHNY and CDR2 SVGAGI (reference sequence).

The chain is built from TRBV9 and TRBJ1-4; tentative D call: TRBD1 (6 bases). V was clipped by 0 bases and J by 5 bases, with 8 bases between them. The CDR3 contains 14 residues. The germline V gene encodes CDR1 SGDLS and CDR2 YYNGEE. The CDR3 protein is CASSVGRGNEKLFF. In DNA, the CDR3 is TGTGCCAGCAGCGTAGGCAGGGGAAATGAAAAACTGTTTTTT.